This note documents a single T cell receptor (beta chain) sequence. Its antigen is currently unknown. The CDR3 runs 15 residues. Germline V gene sequence: CDR1 SNHLY, CDR2 FYNNEI. Trimming removed 5 bases from V and 6 bases from J; junction bases left unmatched: 9. This specimen belongs to a study of PD-L1 blockade in urothelial cancer. At the level of the study: Blood yielded a median of roughly 140,000 T cells per sample.

Sequenced by immunoSEQ multiplex PCR; TCRdb stores in-frame clones only, minus some. The sample records more than 90,000 clones, roughly 90% being singletons. Regarding the study as a whole: In blood sampled pretreatment, TCR clonality below the median predicted better survival.

Sample time point: peripheral blood 6 weeks after treatment start. J is TRBJ1-5 and V is TRBV2, with TRBD1 matching over 8 bases. The origin of this receptor is a man aged 55 to 70 with urothelial cancer. Sequenced here: PBMCs, sampled around atezolizumab (anti-PD-L1) treatment. CDR3 sequence (DNA): TGTGCCAGCAGTACAAAACCAGGGGGCACTCAGCCCCAGCATTTT. Its translation is CASSTKPGGTQPQHF.